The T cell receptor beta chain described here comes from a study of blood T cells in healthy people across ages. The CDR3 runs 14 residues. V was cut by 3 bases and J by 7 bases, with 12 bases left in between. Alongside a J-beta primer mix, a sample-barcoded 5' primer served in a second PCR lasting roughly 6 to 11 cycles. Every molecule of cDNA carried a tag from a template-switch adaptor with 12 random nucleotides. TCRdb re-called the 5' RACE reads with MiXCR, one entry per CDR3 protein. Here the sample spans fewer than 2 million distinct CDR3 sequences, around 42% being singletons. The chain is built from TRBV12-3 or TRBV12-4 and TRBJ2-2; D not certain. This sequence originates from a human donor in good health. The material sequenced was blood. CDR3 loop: CASSLASIGGELFF. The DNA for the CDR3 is TGTGCCAGCAGTTTGGCCTCAATAGGCGGGGAGCTGTTTTTT.